This T cell receptor beta chain was identified in a study of blood T cell repertoires in COVID-19. Study summary: Donors in the United States, Italy and Spain gave samples during acute or convalescent COVID-19. PBMCs, B-cell-depleted T cells, or T cells provided the cDNA or gDNA that made up the material.

The CDR3 has 14 amino acids. The V segment lost 7 bases and the J segment 8 bases; nucleotides outside the gene matches: 10. Looked up from germline, CDR1 is LNHDA and CDR2 is SQIVND (reference sequence). As processed by the authors: Researchers report that nucleated cell counts were estimated from reference gene primer amplification. Repertoires were generated with immunoSEQ multiplex PCR, while TCRdb's copy carries only in-frame clones and drops some. That table is the source of V, J and clone size, and D and trimming were worked out from the DNA. The sample holds 100,000 to 150,000 clones, more than 70% seen once.

The V and J genes are TRBV19 and TRBJ2-1; 8 positions agree with TRBD2. The sample was peripheral blood. This receptor was identified in a woman aged 80 or older with acute or convalescent COVID-19. CDR3 sequence (DNA): TGTGCCAGTAATATCCCGGGGGGGCATTATGAGCAGTTCTTC. This encodes CASNIPGGHYEQFF.